This passage covers 20 T cell receptor beta chains from one sample sequenced in a study of early T cells in non-severe SARS-CoV-2 infection. Via MiXCR, TCRdb re-called the 5' RACE reads, giving one row per CDR3 protein. The table lists some 82,000 distinct CDR3 sequences, roughly 6% of them singletons, with about 7.8% in the top ten. Sequenced input: whole blood. These receptors came from an adult who was a healthcare worker with PCR-confirmed SARS-CoV-2 infection or an uninfected control (not recorded which).

This clonotype has only a few counts. The CDR3 DNA reads as TGTGCCAGCACCCGGGACACCGACCAAGAGACCCAGTACTTC. Translated, it gives CASTRDTDQETQYF. This rearrangement joins TRBV12-3 or TRBV12-4 to TRBJ2-5; a possible D gene is TRBD1 (6 bases). The CDR3 has 14 amino acids. The germline V and J ends were trimmed by 7 bases and 0 bases, with 12 bases remaining between them.

This clonotype was found many times. The gene calls are TRBV7-8 and TRBJ1-1, with 9 nucleotides matching TRBD1. J was trimmed by 13 bases and V by 5 bases; bases with no gene match: 20. Germline V gene sequence: CDR1 SGHVS, CDR2 FQNEAQ. The CDR3 covers 16 residues. The CDR3 protein is CASSGGDRVTILTVFF. The CDR3 DNA reads TGTGCCAGCAGCGGGGGGGACAGGGTAACGATTCTTACGGTTTTCTTT.

About this clonotype: It may be a read error: a sequence one base away is much more abundant. V gene TRBV5-5 combines with J gene TRBJ1-5; no reliable D call. CDR3 length: 14 amino acids. Germline CDR1 SGHKS, CDR2 YYEKEE (reference sequence). Trimming took 4 bases from V and 7 from J, leaving 15 bases between them. As DNA, the CDR3 is TGTGCCAGCAGCCTTACAGAGGGTGGGCAGCCCCAGCATTTT. Translating it yields CASSLTEGGQPQHF. The entire variable domain, with the rest obtained from reference TRBV5-5 and TRBJ1-5, is as follows: DAGVTQSPTHLIKTRGQQVTLRCSPISGHKSVSWYQQVLGQGPQFIFQYYEKEERGRGNFPDRFSARQFPNYSSELNVNALLLGDSALYLCASSLTEGGQPQHFGDGTRLSIL.

This clonotype was observed at least ten times. V is TRBV29-1 and J is TRBJ2-1, with D hard to call. This CDR3 has 14 residues. Germline V lookup: CDR1 SQVTM, CDR2 ANQGSEA. Trimming took 3 bases from V and 0 from J, leaving 9 bases between them. The CDR3 here is CSVERRPSYNEQFF. The CDR3 DNA reads TGCAGCGTTGAGCGCAGGCCCTCCTACAATGAGCAGTTCTTC.

This clonotype has more than one count but fewer than ten. The chain is built from TRBV12-3 or TRBV12-4 and TRBJ2-2; D is unclear. The V end was cut by 3 bases, the J end by 2 bases, with 13 bases between. The CDR3 runs to 16 residues. The CDR3 DNA follows: TGTGCCAGCAGTTTTGTAGGGCAGACTAACACCGGGGAGCTGTTTTTT. Protein sequence: CASSFVGQTNTGELFF.

The chain is built from TRBV7-9 and TRBJ2-1; D not resolved. Germline V gene sequence: CDR1 SEHNR, CDR2 FQNEAQ (reference sequence). V dropped 5 bases and J dropped 8 bases, with 10 bases sitting between them. The CDR3 is made up of 12 amino acids. CDR3: CASSLTGDEQFF. The CDR3, as DNA: TGTGCCAGCAGCCTAACTGGAGATGAGCAGTTCTTC.

In this sample, this clonotype turned up many times. The rearrangement uses TRBV28 and TRBJ1-2; unclear D gene. Germline values: CDR1 MDHEN, CDR2 SYDVKM. The CDR3 totals 14 residues. Trimming shortened V by 3 bases and J by 4 bases, and 12 bases separated the two germline ends. This CDR3 reads CASSLGGEPYGYTF. As DNA, the CDR3 is TGTGCCAGCAGTTTGGGCGGGGAGCCCTATGGCTACACCTTC.

This clonotype was observed at least ten times. The rearrangement joins TRBV5-4 to TRBJ2-3; a weak D match, TRBD2 (6 bases). Germline CDR1 is SGHNT and CDR2 is YYREEE (reference sequence). The CDR3 sequence is 16 residues long. Trimming removed 0 bases from V and 0 bases from J, with 11 bases in between. CDR3 in DNA: TGTGCCAGCAGCTTGGCCGGGACTCGAAGCACAGATACGCAGTATTTT. Its translation is CASSLAGTRSTDTQYF.

The chain joins TRBV18 to TRBJ1-1; 8 bases agree with TRBD1. Losses at the gene ends were 6 bases for V and 0 bases for J; bases not matched to a gene: 0. The CDR3 length is 13 residues. CDR1 is KGHSH, CDR2 LQKENI, per germline. CDR3 nucleotide sequence: TGTGCCAGCTCGGGACAGGTGAACACTGAAGCTTTCTTT. Its protein is CASSGQVNTEAFF.

The V gene is TRBV9, the J gene TRBJ2-1; D assignment may be TRBD1 or TRBD2 (6 bases each). V lost 1 base and J 5 bases, leaving 22 bases between the germline ends. The germline gives CDR1 SGDLS, CDR2 YYNGEE. This CDR3 comprises 18 residues. CDR3 nucleotide sequence: TGTGCCAGCAGCGTAAACCCCAGGGACACCGGGACTGACAATGAGCAGTTCTTC. Translating gives CASSVNPRDTGTDNEQFF. Full variable domain (outside the CDR3, taken from reference TRBV9 and TRBJ2-1): DSGVTQTPKHLITATGQRVTLRCSPRSGDLSVYWYQQSLDQGLQFLIQYYNGEERAKGNILERFSAQQFPDLHSELNLSSLELGDSALYFCASSVNPRDTGTDNEQFFGPGTRLTVL.

This clonotype was counted at least ten times. The V gene is TRBV12-5, the J gene TRBJ1-3; TRBD1 might be the D (5 bases). Trimming took off 3 bases at V and 4 bases at J, with 10 bases between the two ends. The CDR3 runs to 14 residues. The V gene's germline CDR1 is LGHNT and CDR2 FRNRAP. The CDR3 sequence: CASGFDPGGNTIYF. Here the CDR3 DNA reads TGTGCTAGTGGTTTTGATCCAGGGGGAAACACCATATATTTT.

Ten or more counts support this clonotype. The chain links TRBV27 to TRBJ2-1; perhaps D is TRBD1 or TRBD2 (6 bases each). The CDR3 spans 15 residues. The V end was cut by 7 bases, the J end by 5 bases, with 18 bases between. Germline loops: CDR1 MNHEY, CDR2 SMNVEV (reference sequence). CDR3 sequence reads: CASKRGWLANNEQFF. The CDR3 coding sequence is TGTGCCAGCAAAAGGGGGTGGCTAGCGAACAATGAGCAGTTCTTC.

This clonotype has at least ten counts. The genes are TRBV11-2 and TRBJ1-2; D uncertain. The CDR3 covers 13 residues. In germline, CDR1 is SGHAT, CDR2 FQNNGV. The germline V and J ends were trimmed by 6 bases and 2 bases, with 10 bases remaining between them. In DNA, the CDR3 is TGTGCCAGCAGTATGGGCGTGAACTATGGCTACACCTTC. This encodes CASSMGVNYGYTF.

The chain employs TRBV6-2 or TRBV6-3 and TRBJ2-7; D gene uncertain. The CDR3 is 13 residues long. The V end was cut by 7 bases, the J end by 0 bases, with 10 bases between. CDR1 is MNHEY and CDR2 is SVGEGT in the germline V gene. In DNA, the CDR3 is TGTGCCAGCAAGACCGCGAGCTCCTACGAGCAGTACTTC. It is translated as CASKTASSYEQYF.

This clonotype was counted ten times or more. The CDR3 here is CASSFGVVSNQPQHF. CDR3 nucleotide sequence: TGTGCCAGCTCATTTGGGGTAGTGAGCAATCAGCCCCAGCATTTT. The chain couples TRBV18 to TRBJ1-5; D call uncertain. The ends were cut back, 5 bases at V and 1 base at J, with 12 bases in the middle. Germline V lookup: CDR1 KGHSH, CDR2 LQKENI. The CDR3 covers 15 residues.

This clonotype was found many times. V is TRBV29-1 and J is TRBJ2-7; TRBD2 might be the D (6 bases). Trimming shortened V by 4 bases and J by 2 bases, and 12 bases separated the two germline ends. The CDR3 is 13 residues long. CDR1 is SQVTM and CDR2 is ANQGSEA in the germline V gene. The CDR3 sequence: CSVVLEGTYEQYF. In DNA, the CDR3 is TGCAGCGTTGTCCTGGAGGGAACCTACGAGCAGTACTTC.

This clonotype was seen only a few times. The rearrangement links TRBV4-2 to TRBJ1-2, with D maybe TRBD1 (5 bases). Germline V gene sequence: CDR1 LGHNA, CDR2 YNFKEQ. The CDR3 totals 15 residues. V was pared by 3 bases and J by 2 bases, with 13 bases between. DNA for the CDR3: TGTGCCAGCAGCCAGTTCCTTGGGACGAACTATGGCTACACCTTC. Protein sequence: CASSQFLGTNYGYTF.

This clonotype was observed a handful of times. An end of the junction differs from the germline gene, which may be a read error. The chain couples TRBV11-2 to TRBJ2-1; D is possibly TRBD2 (5 bases). This CDR3 comprises 15 residues. In germline, CDR1 is SGHAT, CDR2 FQNNGV. CDR3 protein: CASSLGRGPYDEQFF. In DNA, the CDR3 is TGTGCCAGCAGCTTAGGACGAGGGCCCTACGATGAGCAGTTCTTC. The full variable domain, with the rest looked up from reference TRBV11-2 and TRBJ2-1, is EAGVAQSPRYKIIEKRQSVAFWCNPISGHATLYWYQQILGQGPKLLIQFQNNGVVDDSQLPKDRFSAERLKGVDSTLKIQPAKLEDSAVYLCASSLGRGPYDEQFFGPGTRLTVL.

This clonotype turned up a few times. The genes are TRBV4-2 and TRBJ2-7, with D possibly matching TRBD1 (6 bases). The CDR3 covers 16 residues. Trimming took off 5 bases at V and 3 bases at J, with 20 bases between the two ends. Germline loops: CDR1 LGHNA, CDR2 YNFKEQ. The CDR3: CASSSAWQGNLYEQYF. The CDR3 bases are TGTGCCAGCAGCTCCGCCTGGCAGGGGAACCTCTACGAGCAGTACTTC.

This clonotype was seen many times. The chain links TRBV11-2 to TRBJ2-4; D perhaps matches TRBD1 (5 bases). This CDR3 is built from 14 residues. The germline V gene encodes CDR1 SGHAT and CDR2 FQNNGV. Trimming cost V 4 bases and J 9 bases, with 16 bases left between them. The DNA for the CDR3 is TGTGCCAGCAGCTCGGTCCCGCAGGGTGGCATTCAGTACTTC. It codes for CASSSVPQGGIQYF.